This TCR beta chain was sequenced for a study of T-cell memory formation after mild COVID-19. CDR1 LNHDA and CDR2 SQIVND come from the germline V gene (reference sequence). Trimming shortened V by 3 bases and J by 2 bases, and 13 bases separated the two germline ends. The CDR3 runs 15 residues. Constant-segment primers served in 5'RACE that generated TCR alpha and TCR beta cDNA libraries bearing sample barcodes and UMIs. MiXCR, applied by TCRdb to the 5' RACE reads, yields one record per CDR3 protein. The profile shows fewer than 300,000 distinct CDR3 sequences, approximately 15% of them singletons. Sequenced sample: PBMCs or a T cell subset sorted from them (not recorded which). The sequence came from a man aged 18 to 30 who had mild COVID-19 (a few samples of this study predate the infection). Cell type and time point are not known. The chain couples TRBV19 to TRBJ1-1; D perhaps matches TRBD1 (6 bases). Written as DNA, the CDR3 is TGTGCCAGTAGTATGGGGGCGCTCACTAACACTGAAGCTTTCTTT. It codes for CASSMGALTNTEAFF.